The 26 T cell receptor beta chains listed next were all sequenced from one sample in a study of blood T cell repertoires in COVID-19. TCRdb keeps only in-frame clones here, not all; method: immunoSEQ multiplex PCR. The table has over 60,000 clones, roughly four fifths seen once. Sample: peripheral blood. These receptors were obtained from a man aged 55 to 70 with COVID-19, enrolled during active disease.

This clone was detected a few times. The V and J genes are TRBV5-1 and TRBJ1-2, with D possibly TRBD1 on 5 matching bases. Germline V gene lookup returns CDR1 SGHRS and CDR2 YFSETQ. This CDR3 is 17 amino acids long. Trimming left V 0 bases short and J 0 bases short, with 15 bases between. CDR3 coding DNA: TGCGCCAGCAGCTTGGATGTCAGGACAACTTCTAACTATGGCTACACCTTC. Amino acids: CASSLDVRTTSNYGYTF.

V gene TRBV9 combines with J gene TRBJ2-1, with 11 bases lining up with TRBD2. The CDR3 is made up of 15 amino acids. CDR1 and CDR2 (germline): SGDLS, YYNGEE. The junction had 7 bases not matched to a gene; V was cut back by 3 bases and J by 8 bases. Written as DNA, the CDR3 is TGTGCCAGCAGCGCCCTACTAGCGGGAGTCTATGAGCAGTTCTTC. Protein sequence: CASSALLAGVYEQFF. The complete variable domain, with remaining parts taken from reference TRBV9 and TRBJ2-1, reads DSGVTQTPKHLITATGQRVTLRCSPRSGDLSVYWYQQSLDQGLQFLIQYYNGEERAKGNILERFSAQQFPDLHSELNLSSLELGDSALYFCASSALLAGVYEQFFGPGTRLTVL.

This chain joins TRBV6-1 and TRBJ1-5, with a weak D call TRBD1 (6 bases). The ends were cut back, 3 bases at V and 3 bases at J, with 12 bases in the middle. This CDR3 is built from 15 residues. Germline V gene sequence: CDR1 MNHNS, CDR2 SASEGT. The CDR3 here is CASSDRQAYNQPQHF. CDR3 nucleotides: TGTGCCAGCAGTGACAGACAGGCTTACAATCAGCCCCAGCATTTT.

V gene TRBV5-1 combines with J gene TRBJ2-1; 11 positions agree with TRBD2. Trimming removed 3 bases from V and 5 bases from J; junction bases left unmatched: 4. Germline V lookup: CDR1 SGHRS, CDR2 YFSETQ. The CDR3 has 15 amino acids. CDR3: CASSWGLAANNEQFF. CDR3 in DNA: TGCGCCAGCAGCTGGGGACTAGCGGCGAACAATGAGCAGTTCTTC.

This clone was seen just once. The DNA of the CDR3 is TGTGCCAGCTCACAGGGACAGCACAATGAGCAGTTCTTC. Translating gives CASSQGQHNEQFF. V gene TRBV18 combines with J gene TRBJ2-1, with 7 bases matching TRBD1. The J segment lost 5 bases and the V segment lost 4 bases, leaving 2 bases of the junction unmatched. Germline values: CDR1 KGHSH, CDR2 LQKENI. There are 13 residues in the CDR3. The full variable domain, its missing parts supplied by reference TRBV18 and TRBJ2-1, is NAGVMQNPRHLVRRRGQEARLRCSPMKGHSHVYWYRQLPEEGLKFMVYLQKENIIDESGMPKERFSAEFPKEGPSILRIQQVVRGDSAAYFCASSQGQHNEQFFGPGTRLTVL.

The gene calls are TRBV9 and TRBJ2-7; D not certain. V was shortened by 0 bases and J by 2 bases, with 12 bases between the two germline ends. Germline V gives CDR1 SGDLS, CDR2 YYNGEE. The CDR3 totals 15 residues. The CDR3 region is CASSVGPRTAYEQYF. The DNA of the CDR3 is TGTGCCAGCAGCGTAGGTCCCCGAACGGCCTACGAGCAGTACTTC. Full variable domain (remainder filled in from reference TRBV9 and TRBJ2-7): DSGVTQTPKHLITATGQRVTLRCSPRSGDLSVYWYQQSLDQGLQFLIQYYNGEERAKGNILERFSAQQFPDLHSELNLSSLELGDSALYFCASSVGPRTAYEQYFGPGTRLTVT.

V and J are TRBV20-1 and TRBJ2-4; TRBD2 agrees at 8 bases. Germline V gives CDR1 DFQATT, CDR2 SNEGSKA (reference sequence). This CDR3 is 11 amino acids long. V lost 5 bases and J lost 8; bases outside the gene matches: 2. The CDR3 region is CSAAGGDIQYF. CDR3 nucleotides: TGCAGTGCTGCGGGGGGTGACATTCAGTACTTC.

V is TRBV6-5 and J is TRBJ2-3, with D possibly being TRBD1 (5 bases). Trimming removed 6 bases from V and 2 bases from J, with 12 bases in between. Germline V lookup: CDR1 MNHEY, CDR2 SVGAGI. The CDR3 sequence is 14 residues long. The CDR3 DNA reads TGTGCCAGCAGGGACATGTACCTCACAGATACGCAGTATTTT. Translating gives CASRDMYLTDTQYF.

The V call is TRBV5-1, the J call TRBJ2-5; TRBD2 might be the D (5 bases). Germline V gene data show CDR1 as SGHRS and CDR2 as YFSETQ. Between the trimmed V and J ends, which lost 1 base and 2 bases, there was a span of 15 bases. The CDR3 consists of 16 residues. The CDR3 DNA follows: TGCGCCAGCAGCTTGTACCCCGAGAGGGATCAAGAGACCCAGTACTTC. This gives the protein CASSLYPERDQETQYF.

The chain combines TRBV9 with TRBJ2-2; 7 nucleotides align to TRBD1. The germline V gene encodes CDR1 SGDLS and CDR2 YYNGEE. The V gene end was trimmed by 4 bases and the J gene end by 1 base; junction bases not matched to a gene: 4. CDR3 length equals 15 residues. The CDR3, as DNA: TGTGCCAGCAGCCCCCGGACAGGGAACACCGGGGAGCTGTTTTTT. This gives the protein CASSPRTGNTGELFF. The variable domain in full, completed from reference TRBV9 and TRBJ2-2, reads DSGVTQTPKHLITATGQRVTLRCSPRSGDLSVYWYQQSLDQGLQFLIQYYNGEERAKGNILERFSAQQFPDLHSELNLSSLELGDSALYFCASSPRTGNTGELFFGEGSRLTVL.

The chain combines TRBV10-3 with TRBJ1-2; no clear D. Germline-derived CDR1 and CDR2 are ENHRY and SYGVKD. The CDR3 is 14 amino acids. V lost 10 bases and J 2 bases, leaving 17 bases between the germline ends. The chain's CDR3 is CATGSRNPNYGYTF. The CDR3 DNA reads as TGTGCCACAGGAAGTCGCAATCCCAACTATGGCTACACCTTC.

The CDR3 bases are TGCAGCGTTTCGACTAGCGGGGGGAGAGGAGAGACCCAGTACTTC. This encodes CSVSTSGGRGETQYF. The V gene is TRBV29-1, the J gene TRBJ2-5; 13 bases map to TRBD2. This CDR3 is 15 amino acids long. V shed 5 bases, J shed 4 bases, and the junction held 7 bases outside the gene matches. From germline, CDR1 is SQVTM and CDR2 ANQGSEA. The full variable domain, its missing parts supplied by reference TRBV29-1 and TRBJ2-5, is SAVISQKPSRDICQRGTSLTIQCQVDSQVTMMFWYRQQPGQSLTLIATANQGSEATYESGFVIDKFPISRPNLTFSTLTVSNMSPEDSSIYLCSVSTSGGRGETQYFGPGTRLLVL.

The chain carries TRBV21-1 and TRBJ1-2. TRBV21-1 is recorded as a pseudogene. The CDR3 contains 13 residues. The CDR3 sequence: CASLRDSHSGYTF. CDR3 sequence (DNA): TGTGCCAGCCTCAGGGACTCCCACTCTGGCTACACCTTC.

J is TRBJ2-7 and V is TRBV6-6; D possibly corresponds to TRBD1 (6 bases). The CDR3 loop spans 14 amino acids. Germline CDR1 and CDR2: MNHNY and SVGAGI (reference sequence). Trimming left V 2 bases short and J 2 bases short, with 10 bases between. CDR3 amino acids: CASSYNREPYEQYF. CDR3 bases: TGTGCCAGCAGTTACAACAGGGAACCCTACGAGCAGTACTTC.

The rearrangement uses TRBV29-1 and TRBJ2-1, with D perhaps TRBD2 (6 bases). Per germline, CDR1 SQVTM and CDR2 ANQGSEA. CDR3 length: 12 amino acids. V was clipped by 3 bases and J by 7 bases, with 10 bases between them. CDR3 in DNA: TGCAGCGTTGATGGCGGAGGGAATGAGCAGTTCTTC. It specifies CSVDGGGNEQFF.

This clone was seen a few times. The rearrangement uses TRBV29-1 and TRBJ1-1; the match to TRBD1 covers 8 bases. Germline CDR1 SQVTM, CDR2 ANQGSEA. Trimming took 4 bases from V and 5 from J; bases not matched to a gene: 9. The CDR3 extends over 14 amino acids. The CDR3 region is CSVATTGGGTEAFF. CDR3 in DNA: TGCAGCGTTGCTACTACAGGGGGAGGGACTGAAGCTTTCTTT.

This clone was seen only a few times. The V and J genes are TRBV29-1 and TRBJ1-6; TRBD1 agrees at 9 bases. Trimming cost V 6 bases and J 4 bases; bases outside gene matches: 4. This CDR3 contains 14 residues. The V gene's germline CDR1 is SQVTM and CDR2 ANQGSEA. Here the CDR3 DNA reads TGCAGCGTCCGGGACAGGGAATATAATTCACCCCTCCACTTT. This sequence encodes CSVRDREYNSPLHF.

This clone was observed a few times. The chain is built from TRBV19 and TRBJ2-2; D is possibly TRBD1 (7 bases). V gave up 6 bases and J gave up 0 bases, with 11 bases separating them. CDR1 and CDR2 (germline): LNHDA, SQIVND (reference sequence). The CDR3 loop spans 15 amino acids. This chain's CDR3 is CASREGTANTGELFF. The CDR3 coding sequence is TGTGCCAGTAGGGAGGGGACAGCGAACACCGGGGAGCTGTTTTTT.

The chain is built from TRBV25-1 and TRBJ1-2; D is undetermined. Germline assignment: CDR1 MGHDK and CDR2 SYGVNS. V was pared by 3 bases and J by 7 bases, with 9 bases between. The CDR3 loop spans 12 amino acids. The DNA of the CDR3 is TGTGCCAGCAGTGAGGCGTCGGGTGGCTACACCTTC. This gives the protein CASSEASGGYTF.

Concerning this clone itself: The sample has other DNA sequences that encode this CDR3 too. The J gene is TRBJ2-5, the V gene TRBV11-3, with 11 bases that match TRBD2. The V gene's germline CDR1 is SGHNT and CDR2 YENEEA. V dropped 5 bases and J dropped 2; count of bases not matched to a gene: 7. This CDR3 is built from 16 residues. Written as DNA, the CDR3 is TGTGCCAGCAGCCTGGGCCTAGCGGGGGGTCAAGAGACCCAGTACTTC. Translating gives CASSLGLAGGQETQYF.

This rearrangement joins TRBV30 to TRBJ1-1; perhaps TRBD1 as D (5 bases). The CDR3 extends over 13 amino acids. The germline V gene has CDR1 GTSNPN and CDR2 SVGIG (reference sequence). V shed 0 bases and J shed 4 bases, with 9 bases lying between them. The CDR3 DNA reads TGTGCCTGGAGTGTGGGACTTCCCACTGAAGCTTTCTTT. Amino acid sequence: CAWSVGLPTEAFF.

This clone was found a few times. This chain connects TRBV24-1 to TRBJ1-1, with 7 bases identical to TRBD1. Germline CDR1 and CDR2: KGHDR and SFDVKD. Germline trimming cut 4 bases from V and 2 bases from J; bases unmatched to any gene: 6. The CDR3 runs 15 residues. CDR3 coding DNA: TGTGCCACCAGTGAATCCGGGACAGCAAACACTGAAGCTTTCTTT. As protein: CATSESGTANTEAFF.

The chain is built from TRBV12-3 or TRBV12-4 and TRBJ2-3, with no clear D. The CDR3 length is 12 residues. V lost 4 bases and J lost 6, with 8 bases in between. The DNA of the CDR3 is TGTGCCAGCAGTTATAGCCCGGATACGCAGTATTTT. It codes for CASSYSPDTQYF.

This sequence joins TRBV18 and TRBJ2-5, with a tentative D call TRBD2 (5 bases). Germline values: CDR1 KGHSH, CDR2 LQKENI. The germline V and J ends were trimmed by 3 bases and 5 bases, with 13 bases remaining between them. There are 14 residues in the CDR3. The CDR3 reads CASSPITRLETQYF. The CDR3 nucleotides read TGTGCCAGCTCACCCATTACTAGGTTGGAGACCCAGTACTTC.

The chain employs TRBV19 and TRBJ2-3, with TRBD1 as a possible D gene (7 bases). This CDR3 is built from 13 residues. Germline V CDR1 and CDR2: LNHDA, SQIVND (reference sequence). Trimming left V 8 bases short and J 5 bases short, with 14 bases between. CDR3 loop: CASDQGGGDTQYF. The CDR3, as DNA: TGTGCCAGTGATCAGGGGGGTGGAGATACGCAGTATTTT.

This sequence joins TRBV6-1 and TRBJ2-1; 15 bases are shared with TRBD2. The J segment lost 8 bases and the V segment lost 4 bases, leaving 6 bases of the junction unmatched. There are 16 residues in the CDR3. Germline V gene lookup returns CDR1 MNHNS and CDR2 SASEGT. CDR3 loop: CASSARTSGRAHEQFF. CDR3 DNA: TGTGCCAGCAGTGCCCGGACTAGCGGGAGGGCCCATGAGCAGTTCTTC.